This entry lists 30 T cell receptor beta chains sequenced from one sample in a study of T cell changes during pregnancy in multiple sclerosis (dated by TCRdb to about 2019). The library came from the immunoSEQ multiplex PCR assay. What TCRdb holds here is the immuneACCESS table cut down to in-frame rearrangements. Part of the clones is not present; checked against another copy, under half of the missing clones reflect an unresolved V gene, and the others are unexplained. Present in this sample are 20,000 to 25,000 clones, 80% to 90% of which were seen just once. About 7% of the sample is in the top ten clones. Sequencing used CD8+ T cells from peripheral blood mononuclear cells, obtained in the first trimester of pregnancy. These receptors were obtained from a female donor with multiple sclerosis, enrolled in a pregnancy study.

This rearrangement joins TRBV4-1 to TRBJ2-7, with TRBD2 matching over 11 bases. The CDR3 length is 15 residues. Germline loops: CDR1 MGHRA, CDR2 YSYEKL. The V gene end was trimmed by 3 bases and the J gene end by 7 bases; junction bases not matched to a gene: 8. This CDR3 is CASSHIAGGPKEQYF. Written as DNA, the CDR3 is TGCGCCAGCAGCCACATAGCGGGAGGGCCTAAGGAGCAGTACTTC.

In its sample, this clone ranks as large. The chain has TRBV4-2 and TRBJ2-1; a possible D gene is TRBD2 (6 bases). The CDR3 length is 15 residues. CDR1 and CDR2 (germline): LGHNA, YNFKEQ. Trimming shortened V by 0 bases and J by 3 bases, and 9 bases separated the two germline ends. CDR3 coding DNA: TGTGCCAGCAGCCAAGAAACAGCGGGCTACAATGAGCAGTTCTTC. Translating it yields CASSQETAGYNEQFF.

The rearrangement joins TRBV6-9 to TRBJ2-4, with TRBD1 matching over 8 bases. Germline V gene lookup returns CDR1 MNHGY and CDR2 SVAAGI. The J segment lost 2 bases and the V segment lost 0 bases, leaving 3 bases of the junction unmatched. The CDR3 is 16 residues long. CDR3 protein: CASSYSDRVTKNIQYF. CDR3 nucleotides: TGTGCCAGCAGTTATTCGGACAGGGTTACCAAAAACATTCAGTACTTC.

V usage is TRBV28 and J usage is TRBJ1-1; the D gene is possibly TRBD1 (6 bases). Germline values: CDR1 MDHEN, CDR2 SYDVKM. Trimming took 5 bases from V and 2 from J, leaving 9 bases between them. The CDR3 runs 13 residues. The CDR3 is CASSRQDNTEAFF. In DNA, the CDR3 is TGTGCCAGCAGTCGACAGGACAACACTGAAGCTTTCTTT.

The V call is TRBV7-6, the J call TRBJ2-3; the D gene is possibly TRBD2 (6 bases). CDR3 length equals 13 residues. Trimming shortened V by 2 bases and J by 4 bases, and 7 bases separated the two germline ends. Germline lookup yields CDR1 SGHVS and CDR2 FNYEAQ. The CDR3 here is CASSLTGADTQYF. In nucleotides, the CDR3 is TGTGCCAGCAGCTTAACGGGGGCAGATACGCAGTATTTT.

This clone was picked up a small number of times. The chain joins TRBV15 to TRBJ2-1; 11 positions agree with TRBD2. The CDR3 totals 16 residues. Per the germline V gene, CDR1 is LNHNV and CDR2 is YYDKDF (reference sequence). Unmatched junction bases numbered 8, after V lost 4 bases and J lost 6 bases. CDR3 nucleotides: TGTGCCACCAGCACCCCCACTAGCGGGAGCATCAATGAGCAGTTCTTC. Translated, it gives CATSTPTSGSINEQFF.

The CDR3 bases are TGTGCCAGCAGTATGACAGGGGCGGGTCCAGATACGCAGTATTTT. Translated: CASSMTGAGPDTQYF. This sequence joins TRBV27 and TRBJ2-3; 8 positions agree with TRBD1. From germline, CDR1 is MNHEY and CDR2 SMNVEV (reference sequence). The CDR3 runs to 15 residues. The junction had 8 bases not matched to a gene; V was cut back by 5 bases and J by 4 bases.

This chain uses TRBV27 with TRBJ1-4; a possible D gene is TRBD1 (6 bases). CDR1 and CDR2 from the germline V gene are MNHEY and SMNVEV (reference sequence). Trimming stripped 6 bases from V and 6 bases from J, with 17 bases between. This CDR3 is built from 15 residues. In DNA form, the CDR3 reads TGTGCCAGCAGGTTCTCCATACAGGGAGATGAAAAACTGTTTTTT. This encodes CASRFSIQGDEKLFF.

V is TRBV13 and J is TRBJ2-7; unclear D gene. This CDR3 has 14 residues. Germline CDR1 PRHDT, CDR2 FYEKMQ (reference sequence). Trimming removed 2 bases from V and 6 bases from J, with 14 bases in between. The CDR3 nucleotides read TGTGCCAGCAGCTTACGGCTAGGCGTCTTCGAGCAGTACTTC. It specifies CASSLRLGVFEQYF.

This clone came up a few times. The V call is TRBV30, the J call TRBJ1-1; D possibly corresponds to TRBD1 (5 bases). CDR1 is GTSNPN, CDR2 SVGIG, per germline (reference sequence). Trimming shortened V by 0 bases and J by 8 bases, and 13 bases separated the two germline ends. This CDR3 region has 13 residues. The CDR3 DNA follows: TGTGCCTGGAGTGTACACGGGGGTTCCGAAGCTTTCTTT. Its protein is CAWSVHGGSEAFF.

This clone was recorded many times. This sequence joins TRBV5-1 and TRBJ2-1, with 9 bases matching TRBD2. Germline V gene sequence: CDR1 SGHRS, CDR2 YFSETQ. V lost 4 bases, J lost 4 bases, and 9 bases stayed unmatched. The CDR3 is 16 amino acids. CDR3 coding DNA: TGCGCCAGCAGCGAAATAACTAGCGGGTCTTACAATGAGCAGTTCTTC. It translates to CASSEITSGSYNEQFF.

The CDR3 region is CATSRETGTAGNTIYF. The CDR3 DNA reads as TGTGCCACCAGCAGAGAAACCGGGACAGCCGGAAACACCATATATTTT. This chain uses TRBV15 with TRBJ1-3; 7 positions match TRBD1. The CDR3 sequence is 16 residues long. Germline V CDR1 and CDR2: LNHNV, YYDKDF (reference sequence). V trimming: 0 bases; J trimming: 4 bases; junction bases outside the gene matches: 6.

This clone was recorded only once. The rearrangement links TRBV9 to TRBJ2-3, with 9 bases fitting TRBD2. The CDR3 consists of 17 residues. V dropped 3 bases and J dropped 4; count of bases not matched to a gene: 12. CDR1 and CDR2 (germline): SGDLS, YYNGEE. CDR3 nucleotide sequence: TGTGCCAGCAGCGACTTAGCTAGCGGGAATCCGGCAGATACGCAGTATTTT. It codes for CASSDLASGNPADTQYF. Complete variable domain (other parts from reference TRBV9 and TRBJ2-3): DSGVTQTPKHLITATGQRVTLRCSPRSGDLSVYWYQQSLDQGLQFLIQYYNGEERAKGNILERFSAQQFPDLHSELNLSSLELGDSALYFCASSDLASGNPADTQYFGPGTRLTVL.

This chain links TRBV10-1 with TRBJ2-7; 8 bases map to TRBD2. V lost 7 bases and J lost 4; bases outside the gene matches: 15. The germline gives CDR1 WNHNN, CDR2 SYGVQD (reference sequence). The CDR3 consists of 16 residues. DNA for the CDR3: TGCGCCAGCAAAGTCCTTGTAGCGGGAAGTATGTACGAGCAGTACTTC. Translated: CASKVLVAGSMYEQYF.

CDR3: CASSSPDRGEQYF. CDR3 coding DNA: TGTGCCAGCAGCTCCCCGGACAGGGGCGAGCAGTACTTC. The chain joins TRBV11-3 to TRBJ2-7, with 9 bases fitting TRBD1. CDR1 and CDR2 from the germline V gene are SGHNT and YENEEA. This CDR3 has 13 amino acids. With V trimmed by 4 bases and J by 6 bases, 4 bases remained unmatched.

V and J are TRBV5-1 and TRBJ2-3; TRBD2 is a possible D gene (6 bases). CDR1 is SGHRS and CDR2 is YFSETQ in the germline V gene. V lost 0 bases and J lost 2, with 10 bases in between. The CDR3 runs to 15 residues. CDR3 bases: TGCGCCAGCAGCTTGGTTAGCGGCGACACAGATACGCAGTATTTT. It is translated as CASSLVSGDTDTQYF.

The V call is TRBV27, the J call TRBJ2-3, with 7 bases that match TRBD2. V shed 0 bases, J shed 2 bases, and the junction held 2 bases outside the gene matches. The germline V gene encodes CDR1 MNHEY and CDR2 SMNVEV (reference sequence). This CDR3 region has 15 residues. CDR3 nucleotide sequence: TGTGCCAGCAGTTTATCAGCGGGAACCACAGATACGCAGTATTTT. Protein product: CASSLSAGTTDTQYF.

This clone was seen more than once but under ten times. V gene TRBV2 combines with J gene TRBJ2-5; no reliable D call. Trimming removed 2 bases from V and 2 bases from J, with 6 bases in between. This CDR3 is built from 13 residues. Germline V gene sequence: CDR1 SNHLY, CDR2 FYNNEI. CDR3 in DNA: TGTGCCAGCAGTGAAAGGCGGCAAGAGACCCAGTACTTC. This translates into CASSERRQETQYF.

The chain carries TRBV7-9 and TRBJ1-2, with TRBD1 as a possible D gene (5 bases). V lost 4 bases to trimming and J lost 7 bases, with 22 bases between them. CDR3 size: 16 residues. CDR1 and CDR2 (germline): SEHNR, FQNEAQ (reference sequence). CDR3 amino acids: CASSSSRVSSISGYTF. The CDR3 nucleotides read TGTGCCAGCAGCTCCAGCAGGGTTTCTTCTATTAGTGGCTACACCTTC.

The chain combines TRBV10-3 with TRBJ2-7; 8 nucleotides match TRBD1. Germline values: CDR1 ENHRY, CDR2 SYGVKD. CDR3 size: 17 residues. J was trimmed by 3 bases and V by 3 bases; bases with no gene match: 13. For the CDR3, the DNA is TGTGCCATCAGTGACGAAATCAGGGGGCGCGTGGTCTACGAGCAGTACTTC. Its protein is CAISDEIRGRVVYEQYF.

The J gene is TRBJ1-2, the V gene TRBV12-5; TRBD1 agrees at 7 bases. CDR1 LGHNT and CDR2 FRNRAP come from the germline V gene. The CDR3 has 17 residues. V gave up 6 bases and J gave up 0 bases; unmatched junction bases: 13. The CDR3 nucleotides read TGTGCTAGTGGCTCTACTGGGACAGCTTATCCTAACTATGGCTACACCTTC. It translates to CASGSTGTAYPNYGYTF.

V is TRBV27 and J is TRBJ2-2; D unclear. Germline V gene sequence: CDR1 MNHEY, CDR2 SMNVEV (reference sequence). The CDR3 totals 12 residues. The V end lost 0 bases, the J end lost 6 bases, and 2 bases lay between the germline ends. In DNA, the CDR3 is TGTGCCAGCAGTTTATCCGCCGGGGAGCTGTTTTTT. This codes for CASSLSAGELFF.

The V call is TRBV5-6, the J call TRBJ1-3; D is uncertain. V was cut by 3 bases and J by 0 bases, with 19 bases left in between. The CDR3 spans 18 residues. Germline V lookup: CDR1 SGHDT, CDR2 YYEEEE. CDR3 nucleotide sequence: TGTGCCAGCAGCTCTCAACGCGGGTGGACGGGCTCTGGAAACACCATATATTTT. It specifies CASSSQRGWTGSGNTIYF.

The V call is TRBV7-6, the J call TRBJ2-2, with D possibly being TRBD2 (5 bases). The CDR3 consists of 15 residues. Trimming pared 1 base from V and 5 bases from J, leaving 11 bases between. Germline CDR1 is SGHVS and CDR2 is FNYEAQ. Here the CDR3 reads CASSLELVWTGELFF. CDR3 coding DNA: TGTGCCAGCAGCTTAGAACTAGTTTGGACCGGGGAGCTGTTTTTT.

The rearrangement joins TRBV4-1 to TRBJ1-2, with TRBD1 matching 8 bases. The germline V gene has CDR1 MGHRA and CDR2 YSYEKL. Trimming removed 3 bases from V and 2 bases from J; junction bases left unmatched: 5. This CDR3 spans 15 amino acids. CDR3 DNA sequence: TGCGCCAGCAGCCATGATAGGACAGGGAACTATGGCTACACCTTC. This codes for CASSHDRTGNYGYTF.

V usage is TRBV27 and J usage is TRBJ2-2, with TRBD1 identical over 8 bases. The germline V gene encodes CDR1 MNHEY and CDR2 SMNVEV (reference sequence). The CDR3 loop spans 14 amino acids. With 8 bases clipped from V and 0 bases from J, the junction kept 2 bases outside the gene matches. CDR3 sequence reads: CASGDRTNTGELFF. The CDR3 nucleotides are TGTGCCAGCGGGGACAGGACGAACACCGGGGAGCTGTTTTTT.

The rearrangement links TRBV2 to TRBJ1-1; 7 nucleotides line up with TRBD1. Germline-derived CDR1 and CDR2 are SNHLY and FYNNEI. This CDR3 comprises 12 residues. V shed 10 bases, J shed 1 base, and the junction held 3 bases outside the gene matches. CDR3 nucleotides: TGTGCCACACAGGGGTGGAACACTGAAGCTTTCTTT. It yields the protein CATQGWNTEAFF.

The chain recombines TRBV27 with TRBJ2-7; possible D gene TRBD1, 6 bases. This CDR3 has 13 amino acids. Germline V gene sequence: CDR1 MNHEY, CDR2 SMNVEV (reference sequence). The V end was cut by 0 bases, the J end by 3 bases, with 6 bases between. CDR3 nucleotides: TGTGCCAGCAGTTTATCCAGGGGCTACGAGCAGTACTTC. It specifies CASSLSRGYEQYF.

The CDR3 nucleotides are TGTGCCAGCAGTTTAAGGGGTAGCGGGATTTACGAGCAGTACTTC. Translation gives CASSLRGSGIYEQYF. The rearrangement uses TRBV27 and TRBJ2-7; 8 bases line up with TRBD2. V gave up 2 bases and J gave up 4 bases; unmatched junction bases: 7. CDR3 length: 15 amino acids. Germline loops: CDR1 MNHEY, CDR2 SMNVEV (reference sequence).

The rearrangement links TRBV30 to TRBJ2-1, with a tentative D call TRBD2 (5 bases). The CDR3 has 13 residues. Per germline, CDR1 GTSNPN and CDR2 SVGIG (reference sequence). Trimming cost V 3 bases and J 3 bases, with 9 bases left between them. CDR3 amino acids: CAWRTGFYNEQFF. CDR3 DNA: TGTGCCTGGAGAACGGGATTCTACAATGAGCAGTTCTTC. The whole variable domain, filled in from reference TRBV30 and TRBJ2-1, reads SQTIHQWPATLVQPVGSPLSLECTVEGTSNPNLYWYRQAAGRGLQLLFYSVGIGQISSEVPQNLSASRPQDRQFILSSKKLLLSDSGFYLCAWRTGFYNEQFFGPGTRLTVL.